Detailed here is one T cell receptor (beta chain). In the original processing: Reference gene primer amplification yielded estimated nucleated cell counts. Sequenced by immunoSEQ multiplex PCR; TCRdb stores in-frame clones only, minus some. V and J calls and clone size are copied from that table; D and trimming were computed from the DNA. This sample carries 200,000 or so clones, 89% of them seen once, and the ten largest clones take 2% to 2.5%. The record originates from a study of blood T cell repertoires in COVID-19. Study context: COVID-19 samples collected from the United States, Italy and Spain covered acute and convalescent phases.

Germline loops: CDR1 MDHEN, CDR2 SYDVKM. The CDR3 contains 16 residues. The V and J ends lost 6 bases and 7 bases, in that order; junction bases with no gene match: 10. The TCR comes from a woman between 40 and 50 years old with acute COVID-19. V usage is TRBV28 and J usage is TRBJ1-4; 11 nucleotides agree with TRBD1. Sequenced sample: PBMCs or T cells enriched from blood (not recorded which). The DNA of the CDR3 is TGTGCCAGCAGCCTATCCGGACAGGGGGCTGGTGAAAAACTGTTTTTT. The encoded protein is CASSLSGQGAGEKLFF.